This T cell receptor (beta chain) comes out of a study of T cell responses to AZD1222 COVID-19 vaccine. Study-level points and caveats: White British people made up most donors, females outnumbered males, and clonal diversity was possibly underestimated. Samples come after the peak T cell response, not at day 14. Vaccine-associated CD4 TCRs ranged over spike, dominating at 160-218 and 743-854. Reportedly, nearly half the spike-specific TCRs target unmutated variant regions.

This table comes from immunoSEQ multiplex PCR, and its TCRdb copy is limited to in-frame clones, with some not included. Among around 100,000 clones listed, more than 75% were seen once. The V and J ends lost 6 bases and 5 bases respectively, with 11 bases between them. The CDR3 is 14 amino acids. Germline values: CDR1 LNHDA, CDR2 SQIVND (reference sequence). About this clone: Its antigen is not known.

This chain joins TRBV19 and TRBJ1-6; possible D gene TRBD1, 5 bases. Specimen: peripheral blood, collected 28 days after the second AZD1222 dose. The source is an adult who received the AZD1222 COVID-19 vaccine. CDR3 nucleotide sequence: TGTGCCAGTAGATCTCGGGGGAATAATTCACCCCTCCACTTT. This gives the protein CASRSRGNNSPLHF.